Sequencing of this TCR beta chain was carried out in a study of T cells in women clearing cervical HPV infection. For the study at large: Only a few women had HLA typing results available.

TCRdb keeps only in-frame clones here, not all; method: immunoSEQ multiplex PCR. The clone table shows some 31,000 clones, with the ten largest holding roughly 1.5%. On this clone: The same CDR3 also results from other DNA sequences found in this sample.

The sequence was obtained from a woman between 18 and 75 years old with a cervical HPV16 infection that either progressed to CIN3+ or cleared (not recorded which). Sequencing input: blood buffy coat.

The DNA read from the CDR3 is TGCGCCAGCAGCCTCGGGACAGCCCAAGAGACC. It is translated as CASSLGTAQET. From start to end, the CDR3 is CASSLGTAQETQYF. The genes are TRBV5-1 and TRBJ2-5; 7 nucleotides match TRBD1. The read halts 3 residues ahead of the CDR3 end, with the missing end drawn from the germline J gene. The CDR3 spans 14 residues. Per germline, CDR1 SGHRS and CDR2 YFSETQ. Trimming cost V 4 bases and J 1 base; bases outside gene matches: 4. The full variable domain, in which reference TRBV5-1 and TRBJ2-5 provide the parts outside the CDR3, is KAGVTQTPRYLIKTRGQQVTLSCSPISGHRSVSWYQQTPGQGLQFLFEYFSETQRNKGNFPGRFSGRQFSNSRSEMNVSTLELGDSALYLCASSLGTAQETQYFGPGTRLLVL.